This TCR beta chain came from a study of identical twins. This clonotype was counted only a few times. With template switching, a universal primer site was added, and the cDNA carried unique molecular identifiers. Each CDR3 protein is one row after TCRdb ran MiXCR on the 5' RACE reads. The sample includes 500,000 to 550,000 distinct CDR3 sequences, around 20% of them seen just once. Germline CDR1 is LGHNA and CDR2 is YSLEER. V gave up 0 bases and J gave up 5 bases, with 5 bases separating them. The CDR3 has 13 residues. The data were also submitted as part of a second study, on T cells expressing NK-cell markers. That study adds: In more than 5 donors, dominant CD3+CD56+NKG2C+ clones formed 1.0-7.0% of CD8+ cells.

The receptor was derived from a woman aged 18-29 years in good health. The rearrangement links TRBV4-3 to TRBJ2-1, with TRBD1 as a possible D gene (5 bases). The sample taken for sequencing was CD4+ T cells sorted from blood. CDR3 DNA sequence: TGCGCCAGCAGCCAAGAAGGGGACAATGAGCAGTTCTTC. Amino acids: CASSQEGDNEQFF.